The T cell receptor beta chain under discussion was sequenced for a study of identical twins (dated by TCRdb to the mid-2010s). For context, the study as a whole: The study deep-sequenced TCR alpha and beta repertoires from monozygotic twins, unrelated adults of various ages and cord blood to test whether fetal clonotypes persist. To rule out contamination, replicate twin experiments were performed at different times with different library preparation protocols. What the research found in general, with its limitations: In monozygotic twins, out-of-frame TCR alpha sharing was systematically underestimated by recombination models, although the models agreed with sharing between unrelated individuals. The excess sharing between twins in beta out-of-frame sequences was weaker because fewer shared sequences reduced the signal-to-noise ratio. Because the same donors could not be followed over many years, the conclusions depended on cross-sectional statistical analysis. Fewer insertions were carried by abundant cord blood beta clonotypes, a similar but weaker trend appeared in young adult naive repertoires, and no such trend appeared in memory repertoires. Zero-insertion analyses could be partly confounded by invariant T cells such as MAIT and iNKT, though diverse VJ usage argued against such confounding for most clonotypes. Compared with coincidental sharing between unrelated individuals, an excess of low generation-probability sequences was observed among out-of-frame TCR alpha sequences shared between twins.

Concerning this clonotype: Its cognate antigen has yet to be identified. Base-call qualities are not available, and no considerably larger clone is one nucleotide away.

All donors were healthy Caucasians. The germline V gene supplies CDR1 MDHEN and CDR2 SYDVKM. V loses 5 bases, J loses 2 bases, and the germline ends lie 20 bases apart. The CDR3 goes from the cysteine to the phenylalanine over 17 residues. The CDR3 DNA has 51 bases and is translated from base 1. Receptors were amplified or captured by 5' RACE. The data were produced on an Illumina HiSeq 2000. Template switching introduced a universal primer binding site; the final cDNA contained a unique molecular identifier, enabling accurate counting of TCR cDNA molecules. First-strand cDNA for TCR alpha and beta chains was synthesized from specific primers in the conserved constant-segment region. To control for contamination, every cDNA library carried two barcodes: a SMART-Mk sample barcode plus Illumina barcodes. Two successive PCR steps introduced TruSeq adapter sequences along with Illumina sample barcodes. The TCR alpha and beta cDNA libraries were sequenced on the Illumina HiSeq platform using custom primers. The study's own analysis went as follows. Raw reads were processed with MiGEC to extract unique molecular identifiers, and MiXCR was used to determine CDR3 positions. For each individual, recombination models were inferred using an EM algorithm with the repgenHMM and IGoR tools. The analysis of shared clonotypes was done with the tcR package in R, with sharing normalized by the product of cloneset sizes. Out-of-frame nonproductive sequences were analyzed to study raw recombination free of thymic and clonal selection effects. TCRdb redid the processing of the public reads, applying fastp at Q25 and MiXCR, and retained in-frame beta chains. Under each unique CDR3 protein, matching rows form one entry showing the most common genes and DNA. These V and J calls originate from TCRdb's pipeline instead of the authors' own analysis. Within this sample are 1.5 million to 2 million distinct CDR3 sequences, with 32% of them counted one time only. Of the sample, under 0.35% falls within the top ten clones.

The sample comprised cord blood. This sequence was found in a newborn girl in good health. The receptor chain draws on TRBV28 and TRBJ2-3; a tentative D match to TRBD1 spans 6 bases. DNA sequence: TGTGCCAGCAGTCGCCTTCCTGCGACAGGATTCACAGATACGCAGTATTTT. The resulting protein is CASSRLPATGFTDTQYF.